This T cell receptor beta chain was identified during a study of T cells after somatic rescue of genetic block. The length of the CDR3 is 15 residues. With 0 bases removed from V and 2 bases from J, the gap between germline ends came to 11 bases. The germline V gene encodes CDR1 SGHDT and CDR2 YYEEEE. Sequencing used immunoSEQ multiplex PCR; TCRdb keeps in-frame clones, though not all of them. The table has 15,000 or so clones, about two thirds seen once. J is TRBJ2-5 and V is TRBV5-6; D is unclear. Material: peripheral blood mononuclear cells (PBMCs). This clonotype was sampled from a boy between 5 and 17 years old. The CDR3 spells CASSLAAVFQETQYF. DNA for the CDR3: TGTGCCAGCAGCTTGGCGGCCGTTTTTCAAGAGACCCAGTACTTC.